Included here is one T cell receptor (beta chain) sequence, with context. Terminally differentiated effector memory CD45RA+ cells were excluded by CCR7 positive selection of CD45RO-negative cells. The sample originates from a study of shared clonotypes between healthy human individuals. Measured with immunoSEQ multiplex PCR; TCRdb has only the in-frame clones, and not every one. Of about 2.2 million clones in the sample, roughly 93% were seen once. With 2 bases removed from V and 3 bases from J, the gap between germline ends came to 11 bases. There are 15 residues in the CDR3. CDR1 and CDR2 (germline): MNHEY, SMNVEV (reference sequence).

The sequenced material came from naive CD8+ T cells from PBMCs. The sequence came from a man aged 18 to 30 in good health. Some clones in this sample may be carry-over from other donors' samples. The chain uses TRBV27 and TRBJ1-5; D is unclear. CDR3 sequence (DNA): TGTGCCAGCAGTTTAGGTGGACGACTCAATCAGCCCCAGCATTTT. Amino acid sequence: CASSLGGRLNQPQHF.